This T cell receptor (beta chain) was retrieved from a study of shared clonotypes between healthy human individuals. The CDR3 is 16 residues long. The V gene's germline CDR1 is SGDLS and CDR2 YYNGEE. Trimming stripped 1 base from V and 0 bases from J, with 14 bases between. Sequencing on ten immunoSEQ deep assay plates was performed for unsorted PBMC DNA. Measured with immunoSEQ multiplex PCR; TCRdb has only the in-frame clones, and not every one. Here the sample spans about 490,000 clones, around 73% being singletons. Material for sequencing was PBMCs. The chain couples TRBV9 to TRBJ2-7, with D uncertain. The clonotype was recovered from a woman aged 35 to 49 in good health. Some clones in this sample may be carry-over from other donors' samples. CDR3 region: CASSVNSRENSYEQYF. The CDR3 DNA reads as TGTGCCAGCAGCGTAAACTCTAGAGAAAACTCCTACGAGCAGTACTTC.